The entry that follows covers one T cell receptor beta chain sequence. No antigen is known for it. The data were taken from a study of cytomegalovirus exposure and HLA in healthy donors. Study-wide background: A prior analysis found around 110 million unique TCR beta sequences from some 190 million T cells. Findings and caveats of the study: It was likely that a cluster of highly shared sequence variants was a sequencing artifact. The authors enumerated 180 or so TCR beta chains as linked to cytomegalovirus.

Germline values: CDR1 SGHRS, CDR2 YFSETQ. The CDR3 is made up of 14 amino acids. V shed 5 bases and J 1 base; nucleotides not matched to a gene: 1. PCR employed 60 Vbeta and 13 Jbeta primers. Using immunoSEQ multiplex PCR, the repertoire was profiled, and TCRdb retains in-frame clones only, with some absent. The sample carries 130,000 or so clones, over 70% recorded once. This sequence was found in a woman under 30 in good health and CMV-seronegative. This sequence joins TRBV5-1 and TRBJ2-5, with 11 bases fitting TRBD2. The source material was PBMCs. In DNA form, the CDR3 reads TGCGCCAGCAGGACTAGCGGGGTCCAAGAGACCCAGTACTTC. Protein: CASRTSGVQETQYF.